This TCR beta chain was found in a study of memory CD4+ T cells and cytomegalovirus serostatus. Study-wide context: Healthy Belgian adult donors included about nine CMV-positive and some 24 CMV-negative people. Study-wide results and limits: About 40% of the roughly 160 known CMV-associated TCRbeta sequences appeared in CD4+ memory.

Single viable CD3+CD4+CD8-CD45RO+ cells were sorted as the memory CD4+ T cells. Repertoires were generated with immunoSEQ multiplex PCR, while TCRdb's copy carries only in-frame clones and drops some. In the table there are 45,000 to 60,000 clones, over 60% of which are singletons. The CDR3 has 17 amino acids. V lost 0 bases, J lost 4 bases, and 16 bases lay in between. Germline V gives CDR1 LGHNA, CDR2 YSLEER. As to this clone: Its target is unknown.

The specimen sequenced was memory CD4+ T cells from blood. This receptor was obtained from an adult in good health and CMV-seropositive. The rearrangement joins TRBV4-3 to TRBJ1-5, with a possible D match to TRBD1 (6 bases). CDR3 sequence: CASSQDRGSRANQPQHF. The DNA for the CDR3 is TGCGCCAGCAGCCAAGACAGGGGTAGCCGAGCTAATCAGCCCCAGCATTTT.